The rows below give T cell receptor beta chains drawn from one sample of a study of beta chain features in type 1 diabetes. Here immunoSEQ multiplex PCR was the method, and the copy in TCRdb shows in-frame clones only, minus some. The table has 120,000 or so clones, approximately 15% seen once. Sequenced material: central memory CD4+ T cells from blood. These receptors all stem from a man in his late teens or twenties with type 1 diabetes. Both conserved end residues are part of each CDR3. D genes are given only for firm matches. The size of a clone is reported for some rows only, either as once, few or many, or as a class for expanded clones.

TRBJ2-6	.	.	TRBV6-5	CASSRRQTGANVLTF
TRBJ2-1	.	.	TRBV7-2	CASSLNGGSSYNEQFF
TRBJ2-5	.	few	TRBV7-9	CASSLGYQETQYF
TRBJ2-3	TRBD1	.	TRBV29-1	CSGEGGRGTDTQYF
TRBJ2-5	TRBD1	medium-sized	TRBV28	CASSNRGLGETQYF
TRBJ2-3	.	.	TRBV5-4	CASSPYLDTQYF
TRBJ1-4	.	.	TRBV6-1	CASTPSGGPNEKLFF
TRBJ2-4	TRBD1	medium-sized	TRBV18	CASSPDRAKNIQYF
TRBJ1-2	.	.	TRBV19	CASSDLIGRRAHYGYTF
TRBJ1-2	.	.	TRBV5-1	CASSTGLIYSYGYTF
TRBJ2-1	TRBD2	few	TRBV2	CASSGTSREQFF
TRBJ2-6	.	.	TRBV15	CATRITPGANVLTF
TRBJ2-7	TRBD2	.	TRBV5-6	CASSRQLSSSGRAYEQYF
TRBJ1-2	.	.	TRBV10-3	CAISERPGWDGYTF